The 5 T cell receptor beta chains below come from one sample, sequenced in a study of shared T cell receptors in the human thymus. Profiled with immunoSEQ multiplex PCR; TCRdb holds only in-frame clones, not every one. The sample gives hundreds of thousands of clones, roughly 90% of which show up once; 0.0095% to 0.013% is in the top ten. These data are also associated with another study on human thymus T cells.

Sequenced input: thymocytes. These receptors all stem from a boy younger than two with a congenital heart defect.

The V call is TRBV4-2, the J call TRBJ1-2; 8 nucleotides agree with TRBD1. V shed 6 bases, J shed 4 bases, and the junction held 4 bases outside the gene matches. The CDR3 is 13 residues long. CDR1 is LGHNA, CDR2 YNFKEQ, per germline. CDR3: CASSSGGCYGYTF. CDR3 nucleotides: TGTGCCAGCAGTTCAGGGGGCTGCTATGGCTACACCTTC.

The chain joins TRBV6-1 to TRBJ1-1; D remains unclear. Trimming cost V 2 bases and J 3 bases, with 10 bases left between them. The CDR3 is made up of 14 amino acids. Germline-derived CDR1 and CDR2 are MNHNS and SASEGT. The CDR3 DNA sequence: TGTGCCAGCAGTGAACCTCAGGTGTACACTGAAGCTTTCTTT. Its protein is CASSEPQVYTEAFF.

The chain combines TRBV5-6 with TRBJ2-2, with 7 positions matching TRBD2. CDR1 is SGHDT, CDR2 YYEEEE, per germline. The length of the CDR3 is 15 residues. Unmatched junction bases numbered 8, after V lost 4 bases and J lost 5 bases. The chain's CDR3 is CASSERLARTGELFF. In DNA form, the CDR3 reads TGTGCCAGCAGCGAACGACTAGCCCGGACCGGGGAGCTGTTTTTT.

V is TRBV6-4 and J is TRBJ2-7, with unresolved D. Germline lookup yields CDR1 MRHNA and CDR2 SNTAGT. Deletions cut 0 bases from V and 6 bases from J, with 9 bases between. The CDR3 is 13 amino acids. In DNA, the CDR3 is TGTGCCAGCAGTGACTCGAATTCTAGCGAGCAGTACTTC. Its translation: CASSDSNSSEQYF.

This chain links TRBV5-8 with TRBJ1-1; no definite D call. Trimming stripped 4 bases from V and 3 bases from J, with 7 bases between. CDR3 length: 12 amino acids. Germline CDR1 and CDR2: SGHTS and YDEGEE. The CDR3 is CASSPTDTEAFF. The CDR3 DNA reads as TGTGCCAGCAGCCCCACAGACACTGAAGCTTTCTTT. Combining the CDR3 with reference TRBV5-8 and TRBJ1-1 gives the whole variable domain EAGVTQSPTHLIKTRGQQATLRCSPISGHTSVYWYQQALGLGLQFLLWYDEGEERNRGNFPPRFSGRQFPNYSSELNVNALELEDSALYLCASSPTDTEAFFGQGTRLTVV.